This entry lists 7 T cell receptor beta chains sequenced from one sample in a study of blood T cells in healthy people across ages. A second roughly 7 to 11 cycle PCR used barcoded and J-beta primers. TCRdb re-analysed the 5' RACE reads in MiXCR, keeping a single row per CDR3 protein. The sample carries under 850,000 distinct CDR3 sequences, about 34% recorded once. The material sequenced was blood. These receptors all come from a man between 18 and 35 years old in good health.

The chain combines TRBV28 with TRBJ1-6; tentative D call: TRBD1 (5 bases). Germline loops: CDR1 MDHEN, CDR2 SYDVKM. CDR3 length: 15 residues. Trimming removed 6 bases from V and 9 bases from J, with 18 bases in between. As DNA, the CDR3 is TGTGCCAGCAGCCCACCCGGGGGTGTAGGTTCACCCCTCCACTTT. Translated, it gives CASSPPGGVGSPLHF. Full variable domain (remainder filled in from reference TRBV28 and TRBJ1-6): DVKVTQSSRYLVKRTGEKVFLECVQDMDHENMFWYRQDPGLGLRLIYFSYDVKMKEKGDIPEGYSVSREKKERFSLILESASTNQTSMYLCASSPPGGVGSPLHFGNGTRLTVT.

This clonotype was picked up many times. The chain uses TRBV7-2 and TRBJ2-1, with D tentatively TRBD1 or TRBD2 (5 bases each). The germline V gene encodes CDR1 SGHTA and CDR2 FQGNSA. The V end lost 5 bases, the J end lost 2 bases, and 13 bases lay between the germline ends. The CDR3 runs 15 residues. The CDR3 DNA sequence: TGTGCCAGCAGCCCCCGACTGGGGGCCTACAATGAGCAGTTCTTC. Translated, it gives CASSPRLGAYNEQFF.

In nucleotides, the CDR3 is TGTGCCACCAGCAGGGATCCGGGACTAGCATCCTACAATGAGCAGTACTTC. Its protein product is CATSRDPGLASYNEQYF. J is TRBJ2-1 and V is TRBV15; 9 bases match TRBD2. The J call may be mistaken, given a closer DNA end match to TRBJ2-7. Germline CDR1 and CDR2: LNHNV and YYDKDF (reference sequence). The CDR3 extends over 17 amino acids.

V and J are TRBV14 and TRBJ2-7; the D is unclear. CDR1 is SGHDN and CDR2 is FVKESK in the germline V gene. V gave up 2 bases and J gave up 3 bases, with 8 bases separating them. CDR3 size: 13 residues. Here the CDR3 DNA reads TGTGCCAGCAGCCAATGGTCGGGCTACGAGCAGTACTTC. This encodes CASSQWSGYEQYF.

The chain links TRBV7-9 to TRBJ2-3, with TRBD1 matching 8 bases. This CDR3 region has 15 residues. The germline gives CDR1 SEHNR, CDR2 FQNEAQ (reference sequence). Trimming removed 6 bases from V and 5 bases from J; junction bases left unmatched: 10. CDR3 in DNA: TGTGCCAGCAGACCGACTCAGGGGGCCCTAGATACGCAGTATTTT. Its protein is CASRPTQGALDTQYF.

This clonotype appeared many times. The chain links TRBV2 to TRBJ1-6; D is possibly TRBD1 (5 bases). The germline CDR1 and CDR2 sequences are SNHLY and FYNNEI. Trimming removed 6 bases from V and 6 bases from J, with 12 bases in between. CDR3 size: 14 residues. CDR3 residues: CASRETVVNSPLHF. The CDR3 region has the DNA TGTGCCAGCAGGGAGACAGTGGTTAATTCACCCCTCCACTTT.

J is TRBJ2-2 and V is TRBV12-3 or TRBV12-4; 7 nucleotides match TRBD2. Germline trimming cut 3 bases from V and 6 bases from J; bases unmatched to any gene: 7. This CDR3 is built from 15 residues. CDR3 coding DNA: TGTGCCAGCAGTTTCCGTTCGGGGAGGGCCGGGGAGCTGTTTTTT. It specifies CASSFRSGRAGELFF.